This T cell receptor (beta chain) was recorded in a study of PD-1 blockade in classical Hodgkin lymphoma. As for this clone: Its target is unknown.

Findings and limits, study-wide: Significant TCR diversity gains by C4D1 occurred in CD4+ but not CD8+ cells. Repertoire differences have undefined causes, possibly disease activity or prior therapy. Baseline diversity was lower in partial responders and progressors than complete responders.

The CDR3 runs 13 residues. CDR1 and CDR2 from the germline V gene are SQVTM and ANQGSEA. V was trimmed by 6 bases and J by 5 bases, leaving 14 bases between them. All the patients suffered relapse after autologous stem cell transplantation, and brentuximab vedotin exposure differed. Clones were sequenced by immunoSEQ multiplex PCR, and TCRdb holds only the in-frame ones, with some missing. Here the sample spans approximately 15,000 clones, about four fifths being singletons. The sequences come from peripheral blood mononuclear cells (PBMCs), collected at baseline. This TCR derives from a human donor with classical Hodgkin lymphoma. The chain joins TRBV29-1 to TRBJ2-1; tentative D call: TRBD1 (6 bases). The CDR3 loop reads CSVGWQGNNEQFF. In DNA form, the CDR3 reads TGCAGCGTCGGGTGGCAGGGGAACAATGAGCAGTTCTTC.